This TCR beta chain came from a study of cytomegalovirus exposure and HLA in healthy donors. Findings of the study overall: Diagnosis of cytomegalovirus status made by the classifier reportedly showed high specificity and sensitivity. Researchers left out some V segments, among them TRBV6-2 and TRBV6-3, as indistinguishable. Likely technical artifact: a cluster of highly shared sequence variants.

Per germline, CDR1 KGHSH and CDR2 LQKENI. The CDR3 contains 15 residues. Trimming left V 0 bases short and J 4 bases short, with 12 bases between. With regard to this clone: What it recognizes is unknown.

Primers for the PCR totalled 60 Vbeta and 13 Jbeta. Assay: immunoSEQ multiplex PCR; the TCRdb copy retains only in-frame clones and omits some. The sample records some 150,000 clones, roughly 85% being singletons. The clonotype originates from a man aged 40-49 years in good health and CMV-seronegative. This chain connects TRBV18 to TRBJ1-2, with D perhaps matching TRBD1 (5 bases). Sample: PBMCs. The CDR3 DNA reads as TGTGCCAGCTCACCACCGGGGCAGGGTATCTATGGCTACACCTTC. This translates into CASSPPGQGIYGYTF.